This TCR beta chain was documented in a study of T cell responses to AZD1222 COVID-19 vaccine. Study-wide results and caveats: The donor cohort was predominantly white British with a female majority, and clonal diversity may have been underestimated. Repertoire samples came only from after the peak T cell response. Nearly half of spike-specific TCRs reportedly target unmutated variant regions.

The CDR3 consists of 13 residues. V trimming: 5 bases; J trimming: 1 base; junction bases outside the gene matches: 0. The germline CDR1 and CDR2 sequences are SGHRS and YFSETQ. Generated by immunoSEQ multiplex PCR, the TCRdb table keeps only in-frame clones and is missing some. Of 90,000 to 120,000 clones in the sample, around 90% were seen once. A note on this clone: Its target is unknown.

The chain recombines TRBV5-1 with TRBJ2-3; 8 positions match TRBD2. This specimen consisted of peripheral blood, obtained 28 days after the second AZD1222 dose. The TCR was taken from an adult who received the AZD1222 COVID-19 vaccine. The CDR3 DNA is TGCGCCAGCAGGACTAGCGGCACAGATACGCAGTATTTT. Translation gives CASRTSGTDTQYF.